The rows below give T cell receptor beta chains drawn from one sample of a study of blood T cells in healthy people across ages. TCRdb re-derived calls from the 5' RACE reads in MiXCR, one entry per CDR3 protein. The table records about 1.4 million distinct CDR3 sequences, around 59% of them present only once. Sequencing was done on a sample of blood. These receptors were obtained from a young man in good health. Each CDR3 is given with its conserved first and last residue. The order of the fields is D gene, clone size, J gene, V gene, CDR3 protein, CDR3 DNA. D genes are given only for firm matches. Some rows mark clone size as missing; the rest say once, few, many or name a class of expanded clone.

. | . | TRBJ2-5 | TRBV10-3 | CAIGWRSGETQETQYF | TGTGCCATCGGTTGGAGGAGCGGAGAAACGCAAGAGACCCAGTACTTC
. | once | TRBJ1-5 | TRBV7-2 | CASSVGANQPQHF | TGTGCCAGCAGCGTCGGGGCGAATCAGCCCCAGCATTTT
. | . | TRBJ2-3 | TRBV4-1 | CASSQGTSTQYF | TGCGCCAGCAGCCAAGGCACCTCCACGCAGTATTTT
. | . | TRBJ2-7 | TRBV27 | CASSPQYRYEQYF | TGTGCCAGCAGTCCACAATACAGATACGAGCAGTACTTC
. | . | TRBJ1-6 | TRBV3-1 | CASSRTGSGSPLHF | TGTGCCAGCAGTCGGACGGGATCGGGGTCACCCCTCCACTTT
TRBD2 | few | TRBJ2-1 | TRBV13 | CASSLLAGGFNEQFF | TGTGCCAGCAGCTTATTAGCGGGAGGTTTCAATGAGCAGTTCTTC
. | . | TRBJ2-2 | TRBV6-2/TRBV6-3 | CASSYYGSNTGELFF | TGTGCCAGCAGTTATTACGGCAGTAACACCGGGGAGCTGTTTTTT
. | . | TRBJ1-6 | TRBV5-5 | CASGRTYNSPLHF | TGTGCCAGTGGACGGACCTATAATTCACCCCTCCACTTT
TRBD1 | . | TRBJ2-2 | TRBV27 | CASTDRGPTGELFF | TGTGCCAGCACCGACAGGGGTCCAACCGGGGAGCTGTTTTTT
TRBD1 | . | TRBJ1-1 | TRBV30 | CAWSPTGTAAFF | TGTGCCTGGAGTCCTACCGGGACAGCTGCTTTCTTT
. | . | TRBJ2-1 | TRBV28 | CASSLVGEEQFF | TGTGCCAGCTCCCTCGTGGGAGAAGAGCAGTTCTTC
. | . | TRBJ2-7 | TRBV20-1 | CSLEYEQYF | TGCAGCCTAGAGTACGAGCAGTACTTC
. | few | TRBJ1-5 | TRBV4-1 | CASSQLQVGSNQPQHF | TGCGCCAGCAGCCAACTTCAGGTAGGAAGCAATCAGCCCCAGCATTTT
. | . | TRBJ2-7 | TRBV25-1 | CASSESVSYPYEQYF | TGTGCCAGCAGTGAATCAGTCAGCTATCCCTACGAGCAGTACTTC
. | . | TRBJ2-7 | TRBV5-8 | CASSLAPAVGSYEQYF | TGTGCCAGCAGCTTGGCCCCGGCGGTCGGATCCTACGAGCAGTACTTC
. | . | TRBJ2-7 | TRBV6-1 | CASSERGIYQGAYEQYF | TGTGCCAGCAGTGAGAGGGGGATTTATCAGGGCGCCTACGAGCAGTACTTC
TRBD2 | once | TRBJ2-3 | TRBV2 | CASSDTSGREPQYF | TGTGCCAGCAGTGACACTAGCGGGAGGGAGCCGCAGTATTTT
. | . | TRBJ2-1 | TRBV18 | CASSPSKNSYNEQFF | TGTGCCAGCTCACCTTCGAAAAACTCCTACAATGAGCAGTTCTTC
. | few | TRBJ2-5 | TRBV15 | CATSKVTEETQYF | TGTGCCACCAGCAAAGTCACGGAAGAGACCCAGTACTTC
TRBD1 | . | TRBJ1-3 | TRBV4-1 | CASSQEGGTAFSGNTIYF | TGCGCCAGCAGCCAAGAAGGAGGGACAGCCTTCTCTGGAAACACCATATATTTT
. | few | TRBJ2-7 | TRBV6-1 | CASSVLMDYEQYF | TGTGCCAGCAGTGTCCTGATGGACTACGAGCAGTACTTC
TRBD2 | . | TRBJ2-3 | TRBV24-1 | CATRGGTAGTDTQYF | TGTGCCACCAGGGGGGGGACGGCTGGCACAGATACGCAGTATTTT
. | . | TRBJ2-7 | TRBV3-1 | CASSQESRRGLSYEQYF | TGTGCCAGCAGCCAAGAATCCCGGCGGGGGCTCTCCTACGAGCAGTACTTC
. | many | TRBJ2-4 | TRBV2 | CASALLAKNIQYF | TGTGCCAGCGCCCTTCTCGCCAAAAACATTCAGTACTTC
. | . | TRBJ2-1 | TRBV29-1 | CSVGGPAGNNEQFF | TGCAGCGTTGGTGGGCCAGCTGGCAACAATGAGCAGTTCTTC
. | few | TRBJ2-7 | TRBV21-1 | CASSKAGQGYSYEQYF | TGTGCCAGCAGCAAAGCGGGACAGGGTTACTCCTACGAGCAGTACTTC
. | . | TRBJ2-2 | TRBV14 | CASSQGLVGELFF | TGTGCCAGCAGCCAAGGCCTAGTAGGGGAGCTGTTTTTT
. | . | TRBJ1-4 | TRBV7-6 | CASRAPDNEKLFF | TGTGCCAGCAGGGCACCGGATAATGAAAAACTGTTTTTT
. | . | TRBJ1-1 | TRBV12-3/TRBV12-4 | CASRRRGGSEAFF | TGTGCCAGCAGGCGCCGCGGGGGGTCTGAAGCTTTCTTT
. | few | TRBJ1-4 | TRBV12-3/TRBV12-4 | CASSSGGNVEKLFF | TGTGCCAGCAGCTCGGGGGGTAATGTTGAAAAACTGTTTTTT
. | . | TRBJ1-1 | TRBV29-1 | CSAGWGTEAFF | TGCAGCGCTGGGTGGGGTACTGAAGCTTTCTTT
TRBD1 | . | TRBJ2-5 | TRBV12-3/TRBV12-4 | CASWRQGEETQYF | TGTGCCAGCTGGCGACAGGGGGAAGAGACCCAGTACTTC
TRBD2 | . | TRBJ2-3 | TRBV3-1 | CASSQTGTSGTDTQYF | TGTGCCAGCAGCCAAACCGGGACTAGCGGCACAGATACGCAGTATTTT
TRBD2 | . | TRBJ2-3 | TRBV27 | CASSWDYPDTQYF | TGTGCCAGCAGCTGGGACTATCCAGATACGCAGTATTTT
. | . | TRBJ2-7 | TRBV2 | CASTFPGSYEQYF | TGTGCCAGCACTTTCCCCGGTTCCTACGAGCAGTACTTC
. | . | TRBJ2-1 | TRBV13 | CAGNLVGNEQFF | TGTGCCGGCAACTTAGTAGGGAATGAGCAGTTCTTC
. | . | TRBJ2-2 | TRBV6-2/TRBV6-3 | CASSLPETTGELFF | TGTGCCAGCAGTTTGCCAGAAACCACCGGGGAGCTGTTTTTT
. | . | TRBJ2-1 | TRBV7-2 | CASSLVTGWSYNEQFF | TGTGCCAGCAGCTTAGTTACAGGGTGGTCCTACAATGAGCAGTTCTTC
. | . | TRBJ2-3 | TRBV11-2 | CASSEGSGSTDTQYF | TGTGCCAGCAGCGAAGGTAGCGGTAGCACAGATACGCAGTATTTT
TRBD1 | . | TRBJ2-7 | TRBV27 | CASSLAGQVFEQYF | TGTGCCAGCAGTTTAGCGGGACAGGTTTTCGAGCAGTACTTC
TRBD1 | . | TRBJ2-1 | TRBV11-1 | CASSLGRDRRPNEQFF | TGTGCCAGCAGCTTAGGACGGGACAGGAGACCTAATGAGCAGTTCTTC